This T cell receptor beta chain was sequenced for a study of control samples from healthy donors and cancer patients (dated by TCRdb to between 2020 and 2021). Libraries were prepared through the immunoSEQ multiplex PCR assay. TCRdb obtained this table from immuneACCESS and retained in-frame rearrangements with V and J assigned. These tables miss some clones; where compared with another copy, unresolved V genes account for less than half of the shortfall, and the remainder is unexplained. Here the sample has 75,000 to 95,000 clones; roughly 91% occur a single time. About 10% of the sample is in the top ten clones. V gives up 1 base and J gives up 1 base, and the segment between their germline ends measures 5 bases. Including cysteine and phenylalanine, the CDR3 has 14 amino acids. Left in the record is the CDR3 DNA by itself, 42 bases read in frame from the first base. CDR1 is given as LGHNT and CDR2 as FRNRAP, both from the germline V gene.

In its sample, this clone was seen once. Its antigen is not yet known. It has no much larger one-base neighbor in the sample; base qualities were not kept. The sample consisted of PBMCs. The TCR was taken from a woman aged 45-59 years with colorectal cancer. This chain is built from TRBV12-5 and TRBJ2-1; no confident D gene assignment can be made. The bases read TGTGCTAGTGGTTTGGGACAATCCTACAATGAGCAGTTCTTC. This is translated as CASGLGQSYNEQFF.